The clone carrying this T cell receptor (beta chain) was seen only a few times. Its antigen remains unidentified. The sample originates from a study of CD8 T cells in ankylosing spondylitis. General observations from the study: Reported data indicate significant enrichment of disease-linked clones within matched ankylosing spondylitis synovial fluid. Previously reported in reactive arthritis synovial fluid and blood were some of the motif variants. A motif of eight highly homologous TCR beta variants was seen as apparently characteristic of ankylosing spondylitis blood.

With molecular barcodes, quantitative 5'-RACE was used to make the TCR beta libraries. TCRdb re-analysed the 5' RACE reads in MiXCR, keeping a single row per CDR3 protein. Of around 390,000 distinct CDR3 sequences listed, about 22% are singletons. Sequenced material: blood, either unsorted or a sorted T cell fraction (not recorded which). The clonotype originates from a male donor with ankylosing spondylitis.

The CDR3 nucleotides read TGTGCCAGCAGCTTTAACAGGGGCTCCTACGAGCAGTACTTC. Its translation: CASSFNRGSYEQYF. This chain links TRBV11-2 with TRBJ2-7; TRBD1 agrees at 7 bases. CDR1 and CDR2 from the germline V gene are SGHAT and FQNNGV. J lost 0 bases, V lost 3 bases, and 2 bases had no gene match. This CDR3 spans 14 amino acids.